The 6 T cell receptor beta chains below all came from one sample that was sequenced in a study of technical replicates of blood from a few donors. Some clones are missing from TCRdb's copy, which holds only in-frame ones; the method was immunoSEQ multiplex PCR. Among 70,000 to 95,000 clones listed, approximately 94% were seen once. The sequenced sample was T cells isolated from PBMCs. All receptors come from a human donor in good health.

The V and J genes are TRBV18 and TRBJ2-5; perhaps TRBD2 as D (7 bases). The V end was cut by 2 bases, the J end by 2 bases, with 9 bases between. This CDR3 region has 14 residues. CDR1 is KGHSH and CDR2 is LQKENI in the germline V gene. The CDR3 DNA sequence: TGTGCCAGCTCACCAGGGAGGGGGCAAGAGACCCAGTACTTC. Translated, it gives CASSPGRGQETQYF.

The chain uses TRBV13 and TRBJ2-7; 9 bases map to TRBD2. The CDR3 runs 17 residues. The germline V gene has CDR1 PRHDT and CDR2 FYEKMQ (reference sequence). V was pared by 5 bases and J by 6 bases, with 17 bases of the junction left unmatched. The DNA for the CDR3 is TGTGCCAGCAGCGATAAGCGCTTGGGACTAGCCCCCCGCGAGCAGTACTTC. It specifies CASSDKRLGLAPREQYF.

The chain carries TRBV6-6 and TRBJ1-1; 7 nucleotides match TRBD1. Germline assignment: CDR1 MNHNY and CDR2 SVGAGI (reference sequence). CDR3 length: 14 amino acids. V lost 7 bases to trimming and J lost 6 bases; unmatched junction nucleotides: 11. CDR3 nucleotides: TGTGCCAGCAACGACAGGGAGCGCGGCTCTGAAGCTTTCTTT. This encodes CASNDRERGSEAFF.

The J gene is TRBJ2-6, the V gene TRBV18, with 8 bases lining up with TRBD2. Trimming took 0 bases from V and 3 from J; bases not matched to a gene: 4. The germline V gene encodes CDR1 KGHSH and CDR2 LQKENI. The CDR3 spans 17 residues. CDR3 DNA: TGTGCCAGCTCACCACCGGGGCGGGAGGTTGGGGCCAACGTCCTGACTTTC. The encoded protein is CASSPPGREVGANVLTF.

The V gene is TRBV12-5, the J gene TRBJ1-2; 9 bases are shared with TRBD1. This CDR3 is 14 amino acids long. Unmatched junction bases numbered 6, after V lost 4 bases and J lost 6 bases. From germline, CDR1 is LGHNT and CDR2 FRNRAP. Here the CDR3 reads CASGWTGTGNGYTF. The DNA of the CDR3 is TGTGCTAGTGGTTGGACCGGGACAGGGAATGGCTACACCTTC.

This clone appeared a single time. The rearrangement uses TRBV10-2 and TRBJ2-7, with a tentative D call TRBD1 (6 bases). Trimming removed 8 bases from V and 3 bases from J, with 11 bases in between. This CDR3 is 12 amino acids long. Germline V CDR1 and CDR2: WSHSY, SAAADI. The CDR3 spells CASRDNYYEQYF. In DNA, the CDR3 is TGCGCCAGCCGGGACAACTACTACGAGCAGTACTTC.